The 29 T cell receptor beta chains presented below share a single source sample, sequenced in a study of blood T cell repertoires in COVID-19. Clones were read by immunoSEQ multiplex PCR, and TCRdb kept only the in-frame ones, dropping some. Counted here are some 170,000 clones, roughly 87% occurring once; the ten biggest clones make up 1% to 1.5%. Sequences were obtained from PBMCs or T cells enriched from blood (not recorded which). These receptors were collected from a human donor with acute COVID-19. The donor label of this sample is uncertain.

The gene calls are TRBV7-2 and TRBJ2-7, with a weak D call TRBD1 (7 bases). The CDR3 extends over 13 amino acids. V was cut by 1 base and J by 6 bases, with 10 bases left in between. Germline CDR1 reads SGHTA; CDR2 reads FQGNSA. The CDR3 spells CASSLVQGGEQYF. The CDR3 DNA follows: TGTGCCAGCAGCTTAGTTCAGGGGGGCGAGCAGTACTTC. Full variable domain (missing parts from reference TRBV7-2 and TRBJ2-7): GAGVSQSPSNKVTEKGKDVELRCDPISGHTALYWYRQSLGQGLEFLIYFQGNSAPDKSGLPSDRFSAERTGGSVSTLTIQRTQQEDSAVYLCASSLVQGGEQYFGPGTRLTVT.

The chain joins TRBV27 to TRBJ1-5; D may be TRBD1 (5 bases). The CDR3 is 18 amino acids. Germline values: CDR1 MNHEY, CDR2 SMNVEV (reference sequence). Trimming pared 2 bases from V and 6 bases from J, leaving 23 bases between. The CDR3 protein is CASSLRGLGSRKGQPQHF. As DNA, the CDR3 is TGTGCCAGCAGTTTAAGGGGCTTGGGGTCCCGCAAGGGTCAGCCCCAGCATTTT.

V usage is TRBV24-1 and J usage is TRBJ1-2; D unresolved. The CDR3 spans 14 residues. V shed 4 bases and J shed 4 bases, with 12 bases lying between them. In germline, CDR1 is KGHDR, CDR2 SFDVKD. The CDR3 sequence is CATSEGGGSYGYTF. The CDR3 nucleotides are TGTGCCACCAGTGAAGGTGGAGGATCCTATGGCTACACCTTC.

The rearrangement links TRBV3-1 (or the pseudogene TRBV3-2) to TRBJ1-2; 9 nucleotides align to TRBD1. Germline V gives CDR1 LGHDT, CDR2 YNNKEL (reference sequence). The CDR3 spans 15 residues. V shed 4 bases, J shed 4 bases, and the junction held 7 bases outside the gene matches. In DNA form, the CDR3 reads TGTGCCAGCAGCCCTCGGACAGGGGAAGGCTATGGCTACACCTTC. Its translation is CASSPRTGEGYGYTF.

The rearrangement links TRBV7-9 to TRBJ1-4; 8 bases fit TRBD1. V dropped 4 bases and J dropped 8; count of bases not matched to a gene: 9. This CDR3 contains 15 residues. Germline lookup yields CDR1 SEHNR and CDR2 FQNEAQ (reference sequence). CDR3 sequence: CASSSPGQGREKLFF. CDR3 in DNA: TGTGCCAGCAGCTCTCCAGGACAGGGACGAGAAAAACTGTTTTTT. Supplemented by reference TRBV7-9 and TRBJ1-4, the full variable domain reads DTGVSQNPRHKITKRGQNVTFRCDPISEHNRLYWYRQTLGQGPEFLTYFQNEAQLEKSRLLSDRFSAERPKGSFSTLEIQRTEQGDSAMYLCASSSPGQGREKLFFGSGTQLSVL.

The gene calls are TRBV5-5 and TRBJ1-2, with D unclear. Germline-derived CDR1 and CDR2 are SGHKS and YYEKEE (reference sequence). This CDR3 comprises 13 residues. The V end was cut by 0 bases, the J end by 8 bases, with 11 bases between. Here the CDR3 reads CASSLVEGWGYTF. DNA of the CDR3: TGTGCCAGCAGCTTGGTAGAGGGATGGGGCTACACCTTC.

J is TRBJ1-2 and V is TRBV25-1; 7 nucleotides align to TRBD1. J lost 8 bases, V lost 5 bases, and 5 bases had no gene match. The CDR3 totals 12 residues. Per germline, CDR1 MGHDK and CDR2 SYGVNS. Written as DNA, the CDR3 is TGTGCCAGCAGTACCCAGGGGGAAGGCTACACCTTC. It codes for CASSTQGEGYTF.

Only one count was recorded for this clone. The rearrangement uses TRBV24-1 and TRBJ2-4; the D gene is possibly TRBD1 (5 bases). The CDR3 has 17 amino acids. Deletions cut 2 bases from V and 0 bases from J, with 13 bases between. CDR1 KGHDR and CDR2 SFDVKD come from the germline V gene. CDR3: CATSDSKGLIAKNIQYF. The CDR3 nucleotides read TGTGCCACCAGTGATTCCAAGGGGCTCATAGCCAAAAACATTCAGTACTTC.

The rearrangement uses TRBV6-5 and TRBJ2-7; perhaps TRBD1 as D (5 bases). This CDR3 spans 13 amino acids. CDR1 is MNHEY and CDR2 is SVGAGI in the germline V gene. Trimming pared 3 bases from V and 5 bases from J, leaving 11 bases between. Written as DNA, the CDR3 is TGTGCCAGCAGTTATACAGGTAGAAACGAGCAGTACTTC. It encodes CASSYTGRNEQYF.

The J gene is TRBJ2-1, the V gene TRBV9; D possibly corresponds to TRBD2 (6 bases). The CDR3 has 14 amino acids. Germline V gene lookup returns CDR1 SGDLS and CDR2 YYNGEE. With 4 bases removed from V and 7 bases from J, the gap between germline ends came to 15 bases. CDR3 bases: TGTGCCAGCAGCCTAGGCGGGGCAGGGAATGAGCAGTTCTTC. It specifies CASSLGGAGNEQFF.

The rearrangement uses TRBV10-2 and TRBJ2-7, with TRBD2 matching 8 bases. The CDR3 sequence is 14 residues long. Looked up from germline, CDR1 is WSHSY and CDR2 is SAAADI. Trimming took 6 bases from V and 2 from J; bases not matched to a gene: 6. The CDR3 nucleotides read TGCGCCAGCAGCTTAGCGGGGCGTACCTACGAGCAGTACTTC. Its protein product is CASSLAGRTYEQYF.

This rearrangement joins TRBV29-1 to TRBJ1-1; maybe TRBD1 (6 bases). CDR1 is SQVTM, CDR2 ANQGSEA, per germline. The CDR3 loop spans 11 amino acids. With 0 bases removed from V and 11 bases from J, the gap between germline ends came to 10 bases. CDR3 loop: CSVEDRGAAFF. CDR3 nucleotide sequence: TGCAGCGTTGAAGATCGGGGGGCGGCTTTCTTT.

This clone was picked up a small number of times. The CDR3 spells CASTPVSGNTIYF. In DNA, the CDR3 is TGTGCCAGTACCCCCGTTTCTGGAAACACCATATATTTT. This chain uses TRBV19 with TRBJ1-3; unclear D gene. Trimming removed 7 bases at V and 1 base at J, with 8 bases between. CDR3 size: 13 residues. Looked up from germline, CDR1 is LNHDA and CDR2 is SQIVND (reference sequence).

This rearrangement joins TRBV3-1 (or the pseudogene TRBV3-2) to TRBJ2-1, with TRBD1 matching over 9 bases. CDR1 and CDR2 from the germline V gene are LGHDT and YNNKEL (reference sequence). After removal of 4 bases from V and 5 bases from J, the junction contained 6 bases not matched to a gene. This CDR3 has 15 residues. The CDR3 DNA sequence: TGTGCCAGCAGCCCCGGGACAGGGATCAACAATGAGCAGTTCTTC. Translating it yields CASSPGTGINNEQFF.

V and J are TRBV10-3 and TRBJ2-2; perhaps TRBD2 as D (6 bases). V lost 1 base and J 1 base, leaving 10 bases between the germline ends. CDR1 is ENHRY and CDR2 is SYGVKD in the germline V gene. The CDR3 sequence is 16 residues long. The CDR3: CAISEYGTGNTGELFF. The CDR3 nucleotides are TGTGCCATCAGTGAGTATGGGACTGGGAACACCGGGGAGCTGTTTTTT.

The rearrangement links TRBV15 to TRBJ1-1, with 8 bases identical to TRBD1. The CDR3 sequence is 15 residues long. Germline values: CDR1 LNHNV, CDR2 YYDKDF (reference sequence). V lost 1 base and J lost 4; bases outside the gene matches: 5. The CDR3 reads CATSRAGQGVTEAFF. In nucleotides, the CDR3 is TGTGCCACCAGCAGAGCCGGACAGGGCGTCACTGAAGCTTTCTTT.

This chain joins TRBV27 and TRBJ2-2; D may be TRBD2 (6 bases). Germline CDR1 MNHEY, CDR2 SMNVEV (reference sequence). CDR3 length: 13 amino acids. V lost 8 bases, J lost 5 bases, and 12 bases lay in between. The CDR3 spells CASGARGTGELFF. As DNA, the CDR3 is TGTGCCAGCGGGGCCCGGGGGACCGGGGAGCTGTTTTTT.

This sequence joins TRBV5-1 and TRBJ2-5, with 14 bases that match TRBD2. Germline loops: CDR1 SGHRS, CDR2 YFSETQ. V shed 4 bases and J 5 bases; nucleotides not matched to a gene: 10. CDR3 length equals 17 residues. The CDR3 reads CASSARLAGGPEETQYF. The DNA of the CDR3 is TGCGCCAGCAGCGCCAGACTAGCGGGGGGGCCGGAGGAGACCCAGTACTTC. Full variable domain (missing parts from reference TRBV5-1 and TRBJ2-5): KAGVTQTPRYLIKTRGQQVTLSCSPISGHRSVSWYQQTPGQGLQFLFEYFSETQRNKGNFPGRFSGRQFSNSRSEMNVSTLELGDSALYLCASSARLAGGPEETQYFGPGTRLLVL.

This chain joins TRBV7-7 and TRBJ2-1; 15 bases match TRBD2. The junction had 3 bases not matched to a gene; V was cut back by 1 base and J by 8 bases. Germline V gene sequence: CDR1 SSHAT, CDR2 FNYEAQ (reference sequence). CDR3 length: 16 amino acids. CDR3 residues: CASSLGTSGGADEQFF. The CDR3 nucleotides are TGTGCCAGCAGCTTAGGGACTAGCGGGGGGGCTGATGAGCAGTTCTTC.

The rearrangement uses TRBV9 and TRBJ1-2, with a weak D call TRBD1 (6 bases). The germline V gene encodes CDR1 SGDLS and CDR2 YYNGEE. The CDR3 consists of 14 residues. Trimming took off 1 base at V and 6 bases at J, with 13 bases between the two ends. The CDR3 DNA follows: TGTGCCAGCAGCGTATCCACAGGGCTCCATGGCTACACCTTC. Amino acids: CASSVSTGLHGYTF.

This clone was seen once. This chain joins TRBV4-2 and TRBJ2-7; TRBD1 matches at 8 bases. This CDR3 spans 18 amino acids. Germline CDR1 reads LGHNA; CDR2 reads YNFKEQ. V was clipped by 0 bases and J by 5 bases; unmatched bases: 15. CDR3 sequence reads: CASSQDSRSGQGKDEQYF. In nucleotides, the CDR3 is TGTGCCAGCAGCCAAGATTCCAGAAGCGGACAGGGTAAGGACGAGCAGTACTTC.

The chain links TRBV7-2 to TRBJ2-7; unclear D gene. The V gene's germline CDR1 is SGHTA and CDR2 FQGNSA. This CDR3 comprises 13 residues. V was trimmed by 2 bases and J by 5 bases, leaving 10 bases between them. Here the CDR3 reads CASSLLGRDEQYF. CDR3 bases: TGTGCCAGCAGCTTATTGGGCCGAGACGAGCAGTACTTC.

The CDR3 DNA reads TGTGCCAGCAGCCCCCTCATGGGACACACTAATGAAAAACTGTTTTTT. This gives the protein CASSPLMGHTNEKLFF. The rearrangement links TRBV14 to TRBJ1-4; a possible D gene is TRBD1 (6 bases). Per germline, CDR1 SGHDN and CDR2 FVKESK. V was pared by 4 bases and J by 2 bases, with 14 bases between. The CDR3 has 16 amino acids.

CDR3 sequence reads: CASSGYGGGTEAFF. The DNA of the CDR3 is TGTGCCAGCAGTGGCTACGGGGGAGGGACTGAAGCTTTCTTT. This chain connects TRBV25-1 to TRBJ1-1, with a possible D match to TRBD1 (5 bases). This CDR3 contains 14 residues. Germline loops: CDR1 MGHDK, CDR2 SYGVNS. V lost 4 bases and J lost 5, with 14 bases in between. The entire variable domain, with the rest obtained from reference TRBV25-1 and TRBJ1-1, is as follows: EADIYQTPRYLVIGTGKKITLECSQTMGHDKMYWYQQDPGMELHLIHYSYGVNSTEKGDLSSESTVSRIRTEHFPLTLESARPSHTSQYLCASSGYGGGTEAFFGQGTRLTVV.

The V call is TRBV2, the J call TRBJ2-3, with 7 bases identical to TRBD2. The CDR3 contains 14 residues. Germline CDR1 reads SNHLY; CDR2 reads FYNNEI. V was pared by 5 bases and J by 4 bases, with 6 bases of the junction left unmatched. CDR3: CASSPPGGPDTQYF. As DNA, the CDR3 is TGTGCCAGCAGTCCCCCGGGGGGACCAGATACGCAGTATTTT.

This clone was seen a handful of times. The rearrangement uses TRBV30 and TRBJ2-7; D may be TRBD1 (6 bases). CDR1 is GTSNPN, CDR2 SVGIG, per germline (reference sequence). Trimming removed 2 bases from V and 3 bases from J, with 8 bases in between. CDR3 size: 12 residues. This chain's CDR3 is CAWSHRVYEQYF. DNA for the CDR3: TGTGCCTGGAGTCACAGGGTCTACGAGCAGTACTTC.

CDR3: CASSFPHLGQRQSKAFF. Here the CDR3 DNA reads TGTGCCAGCAGCTTCCCTCACCTGGGACAGAGGCAATCAAAGGCTTTCTTT. The genes are TRBV7-9 and TRBJ1-1; TRBD1 agrees at 7 bases. The germline V gene encodes CDR1 SEHNR and CDR2 FQNEAQ (reference sequence). The CDR3 extends over 17 amino acids. V shed 3 bases, J shed 11 bases, and the junction held 21 bases outside the gene matches.

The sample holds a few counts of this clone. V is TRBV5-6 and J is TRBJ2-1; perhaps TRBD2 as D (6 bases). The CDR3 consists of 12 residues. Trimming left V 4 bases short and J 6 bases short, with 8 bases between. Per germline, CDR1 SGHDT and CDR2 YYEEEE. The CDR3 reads CASSRGLNEQFF. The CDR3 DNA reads TGTGCCAGCAGCCGGGGACTCAATGAGCAGTTCTTC.

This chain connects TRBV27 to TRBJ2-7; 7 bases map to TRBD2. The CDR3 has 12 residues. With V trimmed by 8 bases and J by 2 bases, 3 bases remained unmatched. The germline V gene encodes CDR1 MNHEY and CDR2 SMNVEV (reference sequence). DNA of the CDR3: TGTGCCAGCGGGAGCGGGGCCTACGAGCAGTACTTC. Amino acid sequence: CASGSGAYEQYF.